One sample yielded the 18 T cell receptor beta chains listed below, sequenced in a study of blood T cell repertoires in COVID-19. TCRdb's table, derived via immunoSEQ multiplex PCR, lists solely in-frame clones and lacks some. The table has 120,000 or so clones, around 88% seen once. Sequencing used peripheral blood. These TCRs come from a woman aged 45-59 years with active or convalescent COVID-19.

The rearrangement joins TRBV10-2 to TRBJ1-1; 7 bases are shared with TRBD1. This CDR3 is 14 amino acids long. Unmatched junction bases numbered 7, after V lost 5 bases and J lost 4 bases. Germline assignment: CDR1 WSHSY and CDR2 SAAADI. The CDR3 nucleotides are TGCGCCAGCAGTCTCGACAGGGTCGGCACTGAAGCTTTCTTT. It codes for CASSLDRVGTEAFF.

The genes are TRBV28 and TRBJ2-2; 7 nucleotides align to TRBD1. Germline trimming cut 2 bases from V and 4 bases from J; bases unmatched to any gene: 7. The CDR3 covers 16 residues. The germline gives CDR1 MDHEN, CDR2 SYDVKM. The CDR3 region is CASSLRRRGSTGELFF. CDR3 in DNA: TGTGCCAGCAGTTTACGCCGCAGGGGGTCCACCGGGGAGCTGTTTTTT.

V usage is TRBV11-2 and J usage is TRBJ2-5; 8 nucleotides line up with TRBD2. The V segment lost 1 base and the J segment 5 bases; nucleotides outside the gene matches: 6. This CDR3 comprises 15 residues. Germline V gene sequence: CDR1 SGHAT, CDR2 FQNNGV. CDR3 DNA sequence: TGTGCCAGCAGCTTAGGTACTAGCGGTAGGGAGACCCAGTACTTC. Protein product: CASSLGTSGRETQYF.

This sequence joins TRBV19 and TRBJ2-7; TRBD2 matches 13 bases. Trimming cost V 4 bases and J 2 bases; bases outside gene matches: 8. Germline V gene lookup returns CDR1 LNHDA and CDR2 SQIVND (reference sequence). The CDR3 runs to 17 residues. The CDR3 sequence is CASSRGAGTSGTYEQYF. DNA for the CDR3: TGTGCCAGTAGTAGGGGCGCCGGGACTAGCGGGACCTACGAGCAGTACTTC.

The chain uses TRBV12-3 or TRBV12-4 and TRBJ1-6; D is unclear. Trimming took 5 bases from V and 10 from J, leaving 12 bases between them. The CDR3 contains 13 residues. The CDR3 DNA is TGTGCCAGCAGTCTCACCACCCGGTCACCCCTCCACTTT. The encoded protein is CASSLTTRSPLHF.

This clone was seen only once. The chain employs TRBV7-6 and TRBJ2-1, with 7 bases aligning to TRBD2. Per the germline V gene, CDR1 is SGHVS and CDR2 is FNYEAQ. V was pared by 5 bases and J by 0 bases, with 7 bases of the junction left unmatched. This CDR3 has 16 amino acids. As DNA, the CDR3 is TGTGCCAGCAGCCCAAGCGGGAAGAGCTCCTACAATGAGCAGTTCTTC. Translating gives CASSPSGKSSYNEQFF.

This chain joins TRBV27 and TRBJ1-2; D is unclear. V lost 0 bases and J lost 2, with 7 bases in between. This CDR3 has 14 amino acids. Looked up from germline, CDR1 is MNHEY and CDR2 is SMNVEV (reference sequence). Here the CDR3 DNA reads TGTGCCAGCAGTTTATCAGCGGAAAACTATGGCTACACCTTC. It is translated as CASSLSAENYGYTF.

This rearrangement joins TRBV29-1 to TRBJ2-3, with TRBD2 matching 14 bases. The germline CDR1 and CDR2 sequences are SQVTM and ANQGSEA. V shed 1 base, J shed 2 bases, and the junction held 5 bases outside the gene matches. The CDR3 is 17 residues long. The DNA for the CDR3 is TGCAGCGTTGAAGGACTAGCGGGAGGGCCGCTCACAGATACGCAGTATTTT. It translates to CSVEGLAGGPLTDTQYF.

The V and J genes are TRBV5-5 and TRBJ2-7; 7 nucleotides match TRBD2. Germline assignment: CDR1 SGHKS and CDR2 YYEKEE (reference sequence). The CDR3 has 13 amino acids. The V gene end was trimmed by 2 bases and the J gene end by 4 bases; junction bases not matched to a gene: 3. As DNA, the CDR3 is TGTGCCAGCAGCTTTAGCGGGCTATACGAGCAGTACTTC. Translation: CASSFSGLYEQYF.

This chain connects TRBV6-5 to TRBJ1-1; no definite D call. V lost 3 bases to trimming and J lost 4 bases, with 9 bases between them. Germline V lookup: CDR1 MNHEY, CDR2 SVGAGI. The CDR3 totals 13 residues. For the CDR3, the DNA is TGTGCCAGCAGTTATTCGAGTCTCACTGAAGCTTTCTTT. This sequence encodes CASSYSSLTEAFF.

This rearrangement joins TRBV28 to TRBJ1-2; D is ambiguous. V was cut by 8 bases and J by 4 bases, with 17 bases left in between. This CDR3 comprises 14 residues. From germline, CDR1 is MDHEN and CDR2 SYDVKM. Written as DNA, the CDR3 is TGTGCCAGCTCAGTTTATACAGACACCTATGGCTACACCTTC. As protein: CASSVYTDTYGYTF.

This clone was counted once. The CDR3 bases are TGTGCCAGCAGCCCTAGAAGGACAGTGAGCTCCTACAATGAGCAGTTCTTC. It codes for CASSPRRTVSSYNEQFF. V and J are TRBV7-2 and TRBJ2-1, with D possibly TRBD1 on 6 matching bases. Germline values: CDR1 SGHTA, CDR2 FQGNSA. The CDR3 is 17 amino acids. Trimming shortened V by 5 bases and J by 0 bases, and 17 bases separated the two germline ends.

V and J are TRBV6-2 or TRBV6-3 and TRBJ1-5; no clear D gene. Germline V CDR1 and CDR2: MNHEY, SVGEGT. This CDR3 has 13 amino acids. Trimming shortened V by 2 bases and J by 5 bases, and 7 bases separated the two germline ends. CDR3 loop: CASSYSIHQPQHF. The CDR3 region has the DNA TGTGCCAGCAGTTACAGCATCCATCAGCCCCAGCATTTT.

This clone showed up just a few times. This sequence joins TRBV2 and TRBJ1-6; maybe TRBD1 (6 bases). Trimming stripped 2 bases from V and 9 bases from J, with 14 bases between. The CDR3 has 15 amino acids. Per germline, CDR1 SNHLY and CDR2 FYNNEI. The CDR3 sequence is CASSETRGSSSPLHF. CDR3 coding DNA: TGTGCCAGCAGTGAAACGAGGGGGAGTAGTTCACCCCTCCACTTT.

The J gene is TRBJ2-5, the V gene TRBV19; 10 bases agree with TRBD2. V shed 0 bases, J shed 4 bases, and the junction held 2 bases outside the gene matches. The CDR3 is 15 amino acids. CDR1 is LNHDA and CDR2 is SQIVND in the germline V gene (reference sequence). CDR3 residues: CASSIDRLAGETQYF. The CDR3 DNA reads as TGTGCCAGTAGTATAGATCGACTAGCGGGAGAGACCCAGTACTTC.

The chain recombines TRBV4-3 with TRBJ1-6, with 7 bases fitting TRBD1. This CDR3 contains 14 residues. CDR1 and CDR2 (germline): LGHNA, YSLEER. J was trimmed by 8 bases and V by 3 bases; bases with no gene match: 4. This chain's CDR3 is CASSQQGEYSPLHF. The CDR3, as DNA: TGCGCCAGCAGCCAGCAGGGGGAATATTCACCCCTCCACTTT.

J is TRBJ1-5 and V is TRBV6-5, with D unclear. This CDR3 comprises 13 residues. Germline V lookup: CDR1 MNHEY, CDR2 SVGAGI. The V end was cut by 7 bases, the J end by 1 base, with 8 bases between. This CDR3 reads CASISESNQPQHF. Written as DNA, the CDR3 is TGTGCCAGCATTTCTGAGAGCAATCAGCCCCAGCATTTT.

The chain is built from TRBV30 and TRBJ2-7, with 8 bases matching TRBD2. The V gene end was trimmed by 4 bases and the J gene end by 0 bases; junction bases not matched to a gene: 11. The CDR3 has 16 residues. Germline V gene sequence: CDR1 GTSNPN, CDR2 SVGIG (reference sequence). CDR3 protein: CAWTPSTSGYSYEQYF. The CDR3 DNA reads as TGTGCCTGGACTCCCTCAACTAGCGGTTACTCCTACGAGCAGTACTTC.